The entry below gives a single T cell receptor (beta chain) sequence along with its context. What it recognizes is unknown. This sample stems from a study of shared clonotypes between healthy human individuals. Study observations and caveats: Among the subsets, naive ones generally showed larger estimated richness than memory ones.

TCRdb's table, derived via immunoSEQ multiplex PCR, lists solely in-frame clones and lacks some. The data hold around 1,000,000 clones, with 70% to 85% observed a single time. CDR1 is MDHEN, CDR2 SYDVKM, per germline. The J segment lost 4 bases and the V segment lost 3 bases, leaving 14 bases of the junction unmatched. CDR3 size: 18 residues. V and J are TRBV28 and TRBJ1-5, with 8 bases lining up with TRBD1. The clonotype was recovered from a man aged 18 to 29 in good health. Some clones in this sample may be carry-over from other donors' samples. Sequences were obtained from memory CD4+ T cells from PBMCs. Subset denoted: CD45RA-negative fraction. The CDR3 loop reads CASSFPTHDRGKNQPQHF. The CDR3, as DNA: TGTGCCAGCAGTTTCCCGACCCATGACAGGGGCAAGAATCAGCCCCAGCATTTT. Looking up the rest from reference TRBV28 and TRBJ1-5 gives the full variable domain: DVKVTQSSRYLVKRTGEKVFLECVQDMDHENMFWYRQDPGLGLRLIYFSYDVKMKEKGDIPEGYSVSREKKERFSLILESASTNQTSMYLCASSFPTHDRGKNQPQHFGDGTRLSIL.